This T cell receptor (beta chain) comes out of a study of blood T cells in healthy people across ages. Combining a sample-barcoded 5' primer with a J-beta primer mix, a second PCR ran for roughly 6 to 11 cycles. In TCRdb, the 5' RACE reads were re-called with MiXCR into one record per CDR3 protein. The data show around 800,000 distinct CDR3 sequences, around a quarter seen once. The trim removed 7 bases at V and 7 bases at J, leaving 13 bases unmatched. This CDR3 region has 14 residues. The germline V gene encodes CDR1 SQVTM and CDR2 ANQGSEA. In addition, the sample was reused for a study of T cells of mothers and their children.

The V gene is TRBV29-1, the J gene TRBJ1-5, with 7 positions matching TRBD1. Sequenced: blood. This clonotype originated in a boy aged 5 to 17 in good health. DNA for the CDR3: TGCAGCGCCTCCACGGACAGGCTTGGCCAGCCCCAGCATTTT. It encodes CSASTDRLGQPQHF.